The 32 T cell receptor beta chains listed next were all sequenced from one sample in a study of cytomegalovirus exposure and HLA in healthy donors. PCR employed 60 Vbeta and 13 Jbeta primers. Sequencing was performed with immunoSEQ multiplex PCR; in TCRdb, only in-frame clones are kept and a portion is missing. The sample has over 100,000 clones, around three quarters seen once. Specimen: PBMCs. Source of these receptors: a female donor in good health and CMV-seronegative.

This clone has just a few counts. The chain couples TRBV7-8 to TRBJ1-5; the match to TRBD1 covers 9 bases. This CDR3 is built from 16 residues. V lost 1 base and J lost 6; bases outside the gene matches: 7. Germline-derived CDR1 and CDR2 are SGHVS and FQNEAQ. CDR3 residues: CASSLGGTGNGQPQHF. Here the CDR3 DNA reads TGTGCCAGCAGCTTAGGGGGGACAGGGAACGGTCAGCCCCAGCATTTT.

The chain carries TRBV18 and TRBJ1-1; 7 bases match TRBD1. The CDR3 extends over 14 amino acids. Germline V CDR1 and CDR2: KGHSH, LQKENI. With 5 bases clipped from V and 4 bases from J, the junction kept 7 bases outside the gene matches. This CDR3 reads CASSGGSGGTEAFF. The CDR3 region has the DNA TGTGCCAGCTCAGGGGGGTCAGGGGGCACTGAAGCTTTCTTT.

This clone showed up just once. The gene calls are TRBV4-1 and TRBJ2-3, with no clear D. In germline, CDR1 is MGHRA, CDR2 YSYEKL. V was clipped by 1 base and J by 4 bases, with 6 bases between them. The CDR3 spans 13 residues. CDR3 nucleotide sequence: TGCGCCAGCAGCCAAGGACTTGCAGATACGCAGTATTTT. Amino acid sequence: CASSQGLADTQYF.

This clone has a single count. This chain uses TRBV6-5 with TRBJ1-6, with a possible D match to TRBD1 (5 bases). The CDR3 runs to 11 residues. Germline V gene data show CDR1 as MNHEY and CDR2 as SVGAGI. Deletions cut 2 bases from V and 13 bases from J, with 6 bases between. CDR3 protein: CASSYGGPLHF. The CDR3 DNA follows: TGTGCCAGCAGTTACGGGGGGCCCCTCCACTTT.

This chain links TRBV13 with TRBJ2-1; D is uncertain. V lost 4 bases and J 9 bases, leaving 13 bases between the germline ends. CDR1 and CDR2 from the germline V gene are PRHDT and FYEKMQ (reference sequence). The CDR3 is made up of 13 amino acids. The CDR3 reads CASSSGSRPEQFF. In nucleotides, the CDR3 is TGTGCCAGCAGCTCCGGTAGCCGTCCTGAGCAGTTCTTC.

V is TRBV19 and J is TRBJ1-1, with D tentatively TRBD1 (5 bases). The CDR3 contains 16 residues. Trimming cost V 5 bases and J 4 bases, with 20 bases left between them. From germline, CDR1 is LNHDA and CDR2 SQIVND (reference sequence). DNA for the CDR3: TGTGCCAGTAGTCCCAGACCGTCACAGGTTACCACTGAAGCTTTCTTT. It specifies CASSPRPSQVTTEAFF.

This chain connects TRBV15 to TRBJ2-7, with D perhaps matching TRBD2 (6 bases). The CDR3 runs 14 residues. Looked up from germline, CDR1 is LNHNV and CDR2 is YYDKDF (reference sequence). V was clipped by 5 bases and J by 7 bases, with 18 bases between them. The DNA of the CDR3 is TGTGCCACCAGCGCCGAGGGAACGGGGGAGGAGCAGTACTTC. Its translation: CATSAEGTGEEQYF. Using reference TRBV15 and TRBJ2-7 for the parts outside the CDR3, the full variable domain is DAMVIQNPRYQVTQFGKPVTLSCSQTLNHNVMYWYQQKSSQAPKLLFHYYDKDFNNEADTPDNFQSRRPNTSFCFLDIRSPGLGDTAMYLCATSAEGTGEEQYFGPGTRLTVT.

The chain links TRBV19 to TRBJ1-5; 7 bases are a match to TRBD1. The germline CDR1 and CDR2 sequences are LNHDA and SQIVND (reference sequence). The CDR3 extends over 14 amino acids. V shed 5 bases and J 5 bases; nucleotides not matched to a gene: 6. The CDR3 sequence: CASSLTGAHQPQHF. The CDR3 nucleotides read TGTGCCAGTAGTCTTACAGGGGCCCATCAGCCCCAGCATTTT.

This CDR3 is CASSRNSGVNQPQHF. The CDR3 nucleotides read TGCGCCAGCAGCAGAAATTCAGGGGTCAATCAGCCCCAGCATTTT. The chain is built from TRBV5-1 and TRBJ1-5; TRBD1 might be the D (6 bases). The CDR3 runs to 15 residues. V lost 4 bases and J lost 3, with 14 bases in between. Germline V gene data show CDR1 as SGHRS and CDR2 as YFSETQ. Based on the CDR3 plus reference TRBV5-1 and TRBJ1-5, the full variable domain is KAGVTQTPRYLIKTRGQQVTLSCSPISGHRSVSWYQQTPGQGLQFLFEYFSETQRNKGNFPGRFSGRQFSNSRSEMNVSTLELGDSALYLCASSRNSGVNQPQHFGDGTRLSIL.

This chain links TRBV30 with TRBJ2-1, with D possibly TRBD1 on 5 matching bases. CDR3 length: 11 residues. CDR1 GTSNPN and CDR2 SVGIG come from the germline V gene (reference sequence). V was shortened by 7 bases and J by 14 bases, with 18 bases between the two germline ends. The CDR3 nucleotides read TGTGCCTACCAAAAGGGGTCGGTGGAGTTCTTC. This translates into CAYQKGSVEFF.

V and J are TRBV19 and TRBJ1-2; D is perhaps TRBD1 (5 bases). Germline V gene sequence: CDR1 LNHDA, CDR2 SQIVND (reference sequence). V dropped 5 bases and J dropped 8 bases, with 18 bases sitting between them. This CDR3 is built from 14 residues. For the CDR3, the DNA is TGTGCCAGTAGTGGGGGAGGGATAGCCTACGGCTACACCTTC. Amino acid sequence: CASSGGGIAYGYTF.

The gene calls are TRBV5-1 and TRBJ2-2; the D gene is possibly TRBD2 (5 bases). This CDR3 is 16 amino acids long. CDR1 and CDR2 from the germline V gene are SGHRS and YFSETQ. The ends were cut back, 0 bases at V and 4 bases at J, with 13 bases in the middle. CDR3 nucleotide sequence: TGCGCCAGCAGCTTGGCTCCGCAGGCGGGCACCGGGGAGCTGTTTTTT. This encodes CASSLAPQAGTGELFF.

This rearrangement joins TRBV5-1 to TRBJ2-7, with 7 bases that match TRBD1. This CDR3 region has 15 residues. J was trimmed by 2 bases and V by 0 bases; bases with no gene match: 5. Germline CDR1 reads SGHRS; CDR2 reads YFSETQ. The chain's CDR3 is CASSLEVGQTYEQYF. CDR3 nucleotide sequence: TGCGCCAGCAGCTTGGAAGTGGGACAGACCTACGAGCAGTACTTC.

This rearrangement joins TRBV19 to TRBJ2-1, with 7 bases lining up with TRBD1. Germline-derived CDR1 and CDR2 are LNHDA and SQIVND (reference sequence). Trimming removed 4 bases from V and 6 bases from J; junction bases left unmatched: 6. The CDR3 spans 14 residues. CDR3 sequence (DNA): TGTGCCAGTAGTAGGAGGACAGGTGCCAATGAGCAGTTCTTC. It encodes CASSRRTGANEQFF.

V usage is TRBV4-3 and J usage is TRBJ1-3; D is possibly TRBD1 (6 bases). The V end lost 0 bases, the J end lost 16 bases, and 16 bases lay between the germline ends. Germline lookup yields CDR1 LGHNA and CDR2 YSLEER. This CDR3 has 13 amino acids. CDR3 DNA: TGCGCCAGCAGCCAAGATCTTTGGGGGCGAGGGTATTTT. Residues: CASSQDLWGRGYF.

This clone was detected only a few times. DNA for the CDR3: TGTGCCAGCTCACCACGAGACGAGCAGTACTTC. Its protein product is CASSPRDEQYF. The rearrangement uses TRBV18 and TRBJ2-7; D not certain. Germline CDR1 is KGHSH and CDR2 is LQKENI. CDR3 length: 11 amino acids. Trimming stripped 1 base from V and 5 bases from J, with 3 bases between.

The V gene is TRBV15, the J gene TRBJ2-7; 9 bases match TRBD1. CDR1 and CDR2 (germline): LNHNV, YYDKDF (reference sequence). This CDR3 region has 17 residues. Trimming took 4 bases from V and 6 from J; bases not matched to a gene: 16. The CDR3 DNA follows: TGTGCCACCAGCAACTCCCTTGAACAGGGGGCCGGTAGCGAGCAGTACTTC. Translation: CATSNSLEQGAGSEQYF. The full variable domain, rest sourced from reference TRBV15 and TRBJ2-7, is DAMVIQNPRYQVTQFGKPVTLSCSQTLNHNVMYWYQQKSSQAPKLLFHYYDKDFNNEADTPDNFQSRRPNTSFCFLDIRSPGLGDTAMYLCATSNSLEQGAGSEQYFGPGTRLTVT.

This chain connects TRBV5-1 to TRBJ2-1; no definite D call. Germline lookup yields CDR1 SGHRS and CDR2 YFSETQ. Trimming removed 1 base from V and 9 bases from J, with 11 bases in between. This CDR3 region has 13 residues. The CDR3 sequence: CASSLSGSREQFF. As DNA, the CDR3 is TGCGCCAGCAGCTTGTCCGGGTCTCGTGAGCAGTTCTTC.

The chain employs TRBV7-9 and TRBJ2-3; 7 nucleotides align to TRBD2. Germline CDR1 reads SEHNR; CDR2 reads FQNEAQ (reference sequence). With V trimmed by 0 bases and J by 2 bases, 5 bases remained unmatched. This CDR3 has 16 residues. CDR3 DNA sequence: TGTGCCAGCAGCTTAGCGCGGGGGACCAACACAGATACGCAGTATTTT. Protein product: CASSLARGTNTDTQYF.

The rearrangement uses TRBV27 and TRBJ1-1; no clear D gene. Trimming took off 1 base at V and 3 bases at J, with 27 bases between the two ends. CDR1 and CDR2 from the germline V gene are MNHEY and SMNVEV (reference sequence). This CDR3 spans 20 amino acids. The CDR3: CASSLFPPAPGNSKDTEAFF. CDR3 bases: TGTGCCAGCAGTTTATTCCCCCCGGCCCCCGGGAACTCGAAGGACACTGAAGCTTTCTTT.

This chain uses TRBV7-8 with TRBJ2-3; D perhaps matches TRBD2 (6 bases). The CDR3 extends over 13 amino acids. V dropped 8 bases and J dropped 2 bases, with 11 bases sitting between them. Germline V gives CDR1 SGHVS, CDR2 FQNEAQ. In DNA, the CDR3 is TGTGCCAGCCGGAGGGTTCACACAGATACGCAGTATTTT. Translating it yields CASRRVHTDTQYF. The whole variable domain, filled in from reference TRBV7-8 and TRBJ2-3, reads GAGVSQSPRYKVAKRGQDVALRCDPISGHVSLFWYQQALGQGPEFLTYFQNEAQLDKSGLPSDRFFAERPEGSVSTLKIQRTQQEDSAVYLCASRRVHTDTQYFGPGTRLTVL.

V usage is TRBV7-2 and J usage is TRBJ1-2, with unresolved D. In germline, CDR1 is SGHTA, CDR2 FQGNSA. The germline V and J ends were trimmed by 4 bases and 1 base, with 10 bases remaining between them. There are 14 residues in the CDR3. The CDR3 nucleotides read TGTGCCAGCAGCTCTGGAGGGAGTAACTATGGCTACACCTTC. Translating gives CASSSGGSNYGYTF.

The chain recombines TRBV10-2 with TRBJ1-4; tentatively, D is TRBD1 (5 bases). Germline CDR1 and CDR2: WSHSY and SAAADI. The V end lost 7 bases, the J end lost 7 bases, and 13 bases lay between the germline ends. There are 13 residues in the CDR3. The CDR3 nucleotides are TGCGCCAGCACCCGAGGGGAGGGTGAAAAACTGTTTTTT. Protein: CASTRGEGEKLFF.

The chain has TRBV2 and TRBJ2-7; 10 nucleotides align to TRBD1. CDR1 is SNHLY, CDR2 FYNNEI, per germline. The CDR3 contains 14 residues. Trimming at V came to 8 bases and at J to 6 bases, leaving 10 bases not matched to a gene. CDR3 residues: CASGRDRGFREQYF. The CDR3, as DNA: TGTGCCAGCGGCCGGGACAGGGGCTTTCGCGAGCAGTACTTC.

This clone was seen more than once but under ten times. The CDR3 region is CASSGEGWDTEAFF. CDR3 sequence (DNA): TGTGCCAGCAGTGGGGAGGGTTGGGACACTGAAGCTTTCTTT. The genes are TRBV2 and TRBJ1-1; the D is unclear. V lost 4 bases and J 3 bases, leaving 12 bases between the germline ends. This CDR3 is 14 amino acids long. CDR1 and CDR2 (germline): SNHLY, FYNNEI.

The gene calls are TRBV6-5 and TRBJ1-1; D remains ambiguous. The CDR3 is 13 amino acids. Germline CDR1 is MNHEY and CDR2 is SVGAGI. V was pared by 6 bases and J by 0 bases, with 8 bases between. CDR3 in amino acids: CASRKQMNTEAFF. Here the CDR3 DNA reads TGTGCCAGCAGAAAACAGATGAACACTGAAGCTTTCTTT.

This chain connects TRBV30 to TRBJ2-5; 10 bases are a match to TRBD2. The CDR3 spans 13 residues. Per germline, CDR1 GTSNPN and CDR2 SVGIG (reference sequence). Trimming took 4 bases from V and 5 from J; bases not matched to a gene: 4. CDR3 DNA: TGTGCCTGGAAATTAGCGGGGGGTGAGACCCAGTACTTC. Translating it yields CAWKLAGGETQYF. Variable domain in full (rest from reference TRBV30 and TRBJ2-5): SQTIHQWPATLVQPVGSPLSLECTVEGTSNPNLYWYRQAAGRGLQLLFYSVGIGQISSEVPQNLSASRPQDRQFILSSKKLLLSDSGFYLCAWKLAGGETQYFGPGTRLLVL.

This chain connects TRBV5-6 to TRBJ2-3, with no clear D. Looked up from germline, CDR1 is SGHDT and CDR2 is YYEEEE. Trimming removed 4 bases from V and 2 bases from J, with 11 bases in between. This CDR3 is 14 amino acids long. CDR3 sequence (DNA): TGTGCCAGCAGCCCCCCAGCGCCCACAGATACGCAGTATTTT. It specifies CASSPPAPTDTQYF.

This clone has just one count. V and J are TRBV5-1 and TRBJ1-2; tentative D call: TRBD1 (6 bases). In germline, CDR1 is SGHRS, CDR2 YFSETQ. The CDR3 spans 16 residues. The V and J ends lost 4 bases and 0 bases respectively, with 16 bases between them. The CDR3 sequence is CASSPQGRGANYGYTF. The CDR3 DNA reads TGCGCCAGCAGCCCCCAGGGCAGGGGCGCTAACTATGGCTACACCTTC.

CDR3 nucleotide sequence: TGTGCCTGGAGTGTTGGAGGGGACTACACCTTC. Amino acids: CAWSVGGDYTF. The V call is TRBV30, the J call TRBJ1-2; weak D call: TRBD1 (5 bases). Germline V gene sequence: CDR1 GTSNPN, CDR2 SVGIG (reference sequence). The length of the CDR3 is 11 residues. Trimming cost V 0 bases and J 10 bases, with 9 bases left between them.

The CDR3: CASSYERGAYNEQFF. CDR3 nucleotide sequence: TGTGCCAGCAGTTATGAACGGGGGGCCTACAATGAGCAGTTCTTC. The gene calls are TRBV6-5 and TRBJ2-1, with 7 bases fitting TRBD2. The ends lost 3 bases at V and 2 bases at J; junction bases unmatched: 4. The CDR3 runs to 15 residues. Germline assignment: CDR1 MNHEY and CDR2 SVGAGI.

The chain couples TRBV11-2 to TRBJ1-2; a possible D gene is TRBD1 (6 bases). V lost 5 bases and J 12 bases, leaving 16 bases between the germline ends. Germline V gene sequence: CDR1 SGHAT, CDR2 FQNNGV. This CDR3 spans 12 amino acids. In DNA, the CDR3 is TGTGCCAGCAGCCTCAAGGGGGGGCCGCACACCTTC. Its protein product is CASSLKGGPHTF.